The 14 T cell receptor beta chains reported below all come from one sample, sequenced in a study of T cells in Graves' hyperthyroidism and ophthalmopathy. RNA transcripts were the template for amplifying TCR beta CDR3 regions. The HTBI primer set was used in a first-round RT-PCR of the TCR CDR3. TCRdb called the multiplex PCR reads again in MiXCR, with one record for every CDR3 protein. The sample consists of hundreds of thousands of distinct CDR3 sequences, 14% of them appearing once. The sequencing input was blood. The receptors were sampled from a woman in her forties or fifties with Graves' ophthalmopathy.

The chain employs TRBV6-2 or TRBV6-3 and TRBJ1-2; TRBD1 might be the D (6 bases). CDR3 length: 15 residues. V lost 5 bases and J 9 bases, leaving 22 bases between the germline ends. CDR1 is MNHEY and CDR2 is SVGEGT in the germline V gene. CDR3 nucleotides: TGTGCCAGCAGTGGCCCGAACAGGGAGGGGTTGAGCTACACCTTC. Protein: CASSGPNREGLSYTF.

This clonotype was picked up many times. V gene TRBV30 combines with J gene TRBJ2-5, with 10 bases identical to TRBD1. The V and J ends lost 1 base and 4 bases, in that order; junction bases with no gene match: 0. This CDR3 has 13 residues. Germline CDR1 and CDR2: GTSNPN and SVGIG (reference sequence). In nucleotides, the CDR3 is TGTGCCTGGAGTGGGGACAGGGGAGAGACCCAGTACTTC. It is translated as CAWSGDRGETQYF.

There are a few counts of this clonotype. The chain couples TRBV4-3 to TRBJ2-7; D perhaps matches TRBD2 (5 bases). Germline lookup yields CDR1 LGHNA and CDR2 YSLEER. The CDR3 loop spans 14 amino acids. Trimming took off 1 base at V and 2 bases at J, with 9 bases between the two ends. The CDR3 loop is CASSQGRRTYEQYF. Written as DNA, the CDR3 is TGCGCCAGCAGCCAAGGGCGGAGGACCTACGAGCAGTACTTC.

This clonotype was recorded at least ten times. This sequence joins TRBV29-1 and TRBJ2-7; possibly TRBD1 for D (5 bases). This CDR3 is 13 amino acids long. Germline lookup yields CDR1 SQVTM and CDR2 ANQGSEA. The V end was cut by 7 bases, the J end by 3 bases, with 16 bases between. This CDR3 reads CSGTTVGDYEQYF. As DNA, the CDR3 is TGCAGCGGGACGACAGTAGGCGACTACGAGCAGTACTTC.

With respect to this clonotype: It may be a read error: a sequence one base away is much more abundant. CDR3 DNA: TGCAGCGGAGAAACAGGGGAGGCGGGCACTGAAGCTTTCTTT. Protein: CSGETGEAGTEAFF. J is TRBJ1-1 and V is TRBV29-1; TRBD1 matches at 7 bases. Per the germline V gene, CDR1 is SQVTM and CDR2 is ANQGSEA. The junction had 12 bases not matched to a gene; V was cut back by 7 bases and J by 4 bases. The CDR3 contains 14 residues.

The rearrangement links TRBV7-8 to TRBJ2-2; 8 positions agree with TRBD1. CDR3 length: 15 residues. Germline CDR1 reads SGHVS; CDR2 reads FQNEAQ. J gave up 7 bases and V 8 bases, and 12 bases lay outside the gene matches. The CDR3 reads CASRLRTGRVGELFF. The CDR3 DNA reads TGTGCCAGCCGACTAAGGACAGGGCGGGTCGGGGAGCTGTTTTTT.

This clonotype was counted at least ten times. J is TRBJ1-2 and V is TRBV20-1; 10 nucleotides align to TRBD1. The V and J ends lost 0 bases and 2 bases, in that order; junction bases with no gene match: 6. This CDR3 region has 16 residues. Germline V lookup: CDR1 DFQATT, CDR2 SNEGSKA (reference sequence). The chain's CDR3 is CSARDRRQGANYGYTF. The CDR3 DNA reads as TGCAGTGCTAGAGATCGGAGACAGGGGGCGAACTATGGCTACACCTTC.

The chain uses TRBV19 and TRBJ1-1; D is uncertain. Germline CDR1 reads LNHDA; CDR2 reads SQIVND (reference sequence). Trimming removed 2 bases at V and 1 base at J, with 11 bases between. The CDR3 contains 15 residues. CDR3 region: CASSIRVSRNTEAFF. The CDR3 nucleotides are TGTGCCAGTAGTATAAGGGTTTCGCGGAACACTGAAGCTTTCTTT.

This clonotype was recorded many times. This sequence joins TRBV7-9 and TRBJ2-7; 9 bases map to TRBD2. Trimming at V came to 5 bases and at J to 2 bases, leaving 7 bases not matched to a gene. The length of the CDR3 is 15 residues. Germline CDR1 and CDR2: SEHNR and FQNEAQ (reference sequence). The CDR3 is CASSDPGLAAYEQYF. Written as DNA, the CDR3 is TGTGCCAGCAGCGATCCGGGACTAGCTGCCTACGAGCAGTACTTC.

This clonotype was detected a few times. The genes are TRBV29-1 and TRBJ1-1; perhaps TRBD1 as D (5 bases). CDR1 SQVTM and CDR2 ANQGSEA come from the germline V gene. There are 13 residues in the CDR3. Trimming stripped 4 bases from V and 4 bases from J, with 13 bases between. The CDR3 DNA follows: TGCAGCGTTGCCAGGGTTATGGGCACTGAAGCTTTCTTT. Its protein is CSVARVMGTEAFF.

This clonotype was counted ten times or more. V is TRBV20-1 and J is TRBJ2-5, with D uncertain. There are 13 residues in the CDR3. V was shortened by 0 bases and J by 1 base, with 6 bases between the two germline ends. The germline V gene has CDR1 DFQATT and CDR2 SNEGSKA (reference sequence). CDR3 sequence reads: CSARDYRQETQYF. The CDR3 region has the DNA TGCAGTGCTAGAGACTACCGCCAAGAGACCCAGTACTTC.

This sequence joins TRBV6-1 and TRBJ1-6; no clear D. The ends were cut back, 6 bases at V and 7 bases at J, with 13 bases in the middle. In germline, CDR1 is MNHNS, CDR2 SASEGT. CDR3 size: 14 residues. This CDR3 reads CASSLTLKNSPLHF. The CDR3 DNA reads TGTGCCAGCAGCCTTACTCTCAAAAATTCACCCCTCCACTTT.

This clonotype occurred a few times. The chain recombines TRBV6-2 or TRBV6-3 with TRBJ1-5; no firm D call. The CDR3 is 13 residues long. The V gene lost 4 bases and the J gene lost 6 bases, with 10 bases spanning the gap. The germline CDR1 and CDR2 sequences are MNHEY and SVGEGT. The chain's CDR3 is CASSFSAGQPQHF. The DNA for the CDR3 is TGTGCCAGCAGTTTTTCTGCAGGTCAGCCCCAGCATTTT.

Remarks on this clonotype: A much larger clone is a single base away; this may be a read error. The chain combines TRBV6-2 or TRBV6-3 with TRBJ1-1; D call uncertain. V was trimmed by 2 bases and J by 4 bases, leaving 14 bases between them. This CDR3 has 15 amino acids. In germline, CDR1 is MNHEY, CDR2 SVGEGT. DNA of the CDR3: TGTGCCAGCAGTTACACGGTCCCAGCGAGCACTGAAGCTTTCTTT. This translates into CASSYTVPASTEAFF.